The rows below give T cell receptor beta chains drawn from one sample of a study of neurological immune-mediated disorders. TCRdb processed the 5' RACE reads anew with MiXCR; each CDR3 protein has one entry. The repertoire consists of tens of thousands of distinct CDR3 sequences, with 20% to 25% occurring once and the leading ten covering 3.5% to 5%. The sample comprised PBMCs. The receptors come from a man aged 55-75 years with HTLV-1-associated myelopathy (HAM/TSP). CDR3s include the opening cysteine and the closing phenylalanine or tryptophan. D genes are given only for firm matches. Clone size appears in some rows only: once, few, many, or a class for an expanded clone.

>TRBV5-1|many|TRBJ2-4|-
CASSLDGREENIQYF
TGCGCCAGCAGCTTGGATGGCAGGGAAGAAAACATTCAGTACTTC
>TRBV6-6|many|TRBJ2-1|-
CASYDSSSYNEQFF
TGTGCCAGCTACGACAGTAGCTCCTACAATGAGCAGTTCTTC
>TRBV28|few|TRBJ2-2|TRBD2
CASSILLAGGVGELFF
TGTGCCAGCAGTATACTACTAGCGGGAGGGGTCGGGGAGCTGTTTTTT
>TRBV7-2|-|TRBJ1-2|TRBD1
CASSLASVGTGRGYTF
TGTGCCAGCAGCTTAGCCTCGGTGGGGACAGGTCGAGGCTACACCTTC
>TRBV20-1|many|TRBJ2-2|TRBD2
CSAWGLAGGANTGELFF
TGCAGTGCGTGGGGACTAGCGGGAGGTGCGAACACCGGGGAGCTGTTTTTT
>TRBV2|many|TRBJ2-1|TRBD1
CASSLTGGRYNEQFF
TGTGCCAGCAGCCTGACAGGGGGCCGCTACAATGAGCAGTTCTTC
>TRBV3-1|-|TRBJ2-7|-
CASSQRNEQYF
TGTGCCAGCAGCCAGCGGAACGAGCAGTACTTC
>TRBV28|once|TRBJ2-7|-
CASSLRTPGYEQYF
TGTGCCAGCAGTTTAAGGACTCCTGGCTACGAGCAGTACTTC
>TRBV5-1|many|TRBJ1-1|-
CASSDAPGGRVDTEAFF
TGCGCCAGCAGCGACGCTCCGGGGGGTCGGGTCGACACTGAAGCTTTCTTT
>TRBV5-1|-|TRBJ2-7|-
CASSLVGHSYEQYF
TGCGCCAGCAGCTTGGTAGGACATTCCTACGAGCAGTACTTC
>TRBV12-3/TRBV12-4|many|TRBJ2-5|TRBD2
CASSFTSGSGGETQYF
TGTGCCAGCAGTTTTACTAGCGGGAGTGGTGGGGAGACCCAGTACTTC
>TRBV7-3|many|TRBJ2-1|TRBD2
CASSLGSWEGHEQFF
TGTGCCAGCAGCTTAGGATCGTGGGAGGGCCACGAGCAGTTCTTC
>TRBV5-1|many|TRBJ1-1|TRBD1
CASSLGGTASTEAFF
TGCGCCAGCAGCTTGGGAGGGACAGCCAGCACTGAAGCTTTCTTT
>TRBV7-8|many|TRBJ1-5|-
CASSPHYQPQHF
TGTGCCAGCAGCCCACACTATCAGCCCCAGCATTTT
>TRBV20-1|many|TRBJ2-4|TRBD1
CSAGTGWGKNIQYF
TGCAGTGCCGGGACAGGGTGGGGCAAAAACATTCAGTACTTC
>TRBV10-2|many|TRBJ2-1|-
CASPADYNEQFF
TGCGCCAGCCCGGCGGATTACAATGAGCAGTTCTTC
>TRBV20-1|few|TRBJ1-2|-
CSASSGGGYTF
TGCAGTGCTAGTTCGGGGGGTGGCTACACCTTC
>TRBV10-3|-|TRBJ2-1|TRBD2
CAIRSGTSGNEQFF
TGTGCCATCAGATCCGGGACTAGCGGTAATGAGCAGTTCTTC
>TRBV20-1|many|TRBJ2-1|-
CSAQPRSRDSYNEQFF
TGCAGTGCTCAACCGAGGAGCCGGGACTCCTACAATGAGCAGTTCTTC
>TRBV18|-|TRBJ1-4|-
CASSRDVEEKLFF
TGTGCCAGCTCGCGGGACGTCGAAGAAAAACTGTTTTTT
>TRBV10-3|many|TRBJ1-5|TRBD1
CAISEGQEGQPQHF
TGTGCCATCAGTGAGGGACAGGAGGGGCAGCCCCAGCATTTT
>TRBV5-1|many|TRBJ1-1|TRBD1
CASSLACYVGQGNTEAFF
TGCGCCAGCAGCTTGGCCTGCTACGTGGGACAGGGGAACACTGAAGCTTTCTTT
>TRBV7-2|many|TRBJ2-1|-
CASSPKTDYNEQFF
TGTGCCAGCAGCCCCAAGACAGATTACAATGAGCAGTTCTTC
>TRBV5-1|many|TRBJ2-5|TRBD2
CASSLGTSGNQETQYF
TGCGCCAGCAGCTTAGGGACTAGCGGGAATCAAGAGACCCAGTACTTC
>TRBV5-1|many|TRBJ1-2|-
CASSLERENGYTF
TGCGCCAGCAGCTTGGAGAGGGAGAATGGCTACACCTTC
>TRBV5-1|many|TRBJ1-1|-
CASSLPNTEAFF
TGCGCCAGCAGCTTGCCCAACACTGAAGCTTTCTTT
>TRBV29-1|few|TRBJ2-3|-
CSVEDRGVRGQYF
TGCAGCGTTGAAGATCGAGGGGTCAGGGGGCAGTATTTT
>TRBV7-9|many|TRBJ1-1|-
CASSLENGGTAFF
TGTGCCAGCAGCTTAGAAAATGGGGGGACGGCTTTCTTT
>TRBV9|medium-sized|TRBJ2-3|-
CASSETGSTDTQYF
TGTGCCAGCAGCGAAACAGGGAGCACAGATACGCAGTATTTT
>TRBV20-1|once|TRBJ2-1|-
CSATPRLTEQFF
TGCAGTGCTACCCCCCGACTAACTGAGCAGTTCTTC
>TRBV5-1|many|TRBJ2-1|TRBD2
CASSSLLAGNEQFF
TGCGCCAGCAGCTCCCTCCTAGCGGGGAATGAGCAGTTCTTC
>TRBV24-1|many|TRBJ2-1|TRBD2
CATSDLTSEGYNEQFF
TGTGCCACCAGTGATTTGACTAGCGAGGGATACAATGAGCAGTTCTTC
>TRBV3-1|-|TRBJ1-1|-
CASSHGDTEAFF
TGTGCCAGCAGCCATGGGGACACTGAAGCTTTCTTT
>TRBV5-1|many|TRBJ2-1|TRBD1
CASSVQGADYNEQFF
TGCGCCAGCAGCGTACAGGGGGCGGACTACAATGAGCAGTTCTTC
>TRBV11-2|many|TRBJ2-2|-
CASSSPGPLGTGELFF
TGTGCCAGCAGTTCACCGGGACCCTTGGGGACCGGGGAGCTGTTTTTT
>TRBV28|many|TRBJ2-7|-
CASSSRAEQYF
TGTGCCAGCAGTTCCCGGGCCGAGCAGTACTTC
>TRBV20-1|many|TRBJ1-2|TRBD1
CSGTGGYGYTF
TGCAGTGGAACAGGGGGCTATGGCTACACCTTC
>TRBV20-1|many|TRBJ2-5|-
CSARKSGGALMGETQYF
TGCAGTGCTAGAAAGTCAGGTGGAGCCCTCATGGGGGAGACCCAGTACTTC
>TRBV5-1|many|TRBJ2-3|TRBD2
CASSLGLAGGISTDTQYF
TGCGCCAGCAGCTTGGGGCTAGCGGGAGGTATTAGCACAGATACGCAGTATTTT
>TRBV20-1|many|TRBJ1-5|-
CSAVAGDSNQPQHF
TGCAGTGCCGTAGCAGGGGATAGCAATCAGCCCCAGCATTTT
>TRBV5-1|many|TRBJ2-1|TRBD2
CASSSISTSGEQFF
TGCGCCAGCAGCTCAATATCCACTAGCGGCGAGCAGTTCTTC
>TRBV11-2|many|TRBJ2-1|-
CASSLNELYNEQFF
TGTGCCAGCAGCTTAAATGAATTGTACAATGAGCAGTTCTTC
>TRBV18|-|TRBJ2-1|TRBD2
CASSPTSGSFNEQFF
TGTGCCAGCTCACCGACTAGCGGGAGCTTCAATGAGCAGTTCTTC
>TRBV5-1|many|TRBJ2-5|-
CASSGPGPRETQYF
TGCGCCAGCAGCGGGCCGGGACCTCGGGAGACCCAGTACTTC
>TRBV20-1|many|TRBJ2-7|TRBD2
CSARVAGGRGAYEQYF
TGCAGTGCTAGAGTGGCGGGAGGCCGGGGGGCCTACGAGCAGTACTTC
>TRBV20-1|many|TRBJ2-4|-
CSASEATKNIQYF
TGCAGTGCTAGCGAAGCGACCAAAAACATTCAGTACTTC
>TRBV20-1|many|TRBJ2-1|TRBD2
CSARLRGLAGVVNEQFF
TGCAGTGCTAGACTTCGGGGACTAGCGGGAGTAGTTAATGAGCAGTTCTTC
>TRBV19|-|TRBJ2-1|TRBD1
CASSNPRTGAVNEQFF
TGTGCCAGTAGTAATCCTCGGACAGGGGCGGTCAATGAGCAGTTCTTC
>TRBV28|many|TRBJ2-7|-
CASSLAPVTSREQYF
TGTGCCAGCAGTTTGGCCCCGGTCACGTCGAGGGAGCAGTACTTC
>TRBV7-6|many|TRBJ2-5|TRBD1
CASSLGSQGVETQYF
TGTGCCAGCAGCCTCGGGTCTCAGGGGGTAGAGACCCAGTACTTC
>TRBV6-6|-|TRBJ2-7|TRBD2
CASSYGPSGNVYEQYF
TGTGCCAGCAGTTACGGCCCTAGCGGGAATGTCTACGAGCAGTACTTC
>TRBV12-3/TRBV12-4|many|TRBJ1-2|TRBD1
CASSVQGVSGYTF
TGTGCCAGCAGCGTACAGGGGGTATCTGGCTACACCTTC
>TRBV11-2|many|TRBJ2-7|-
CASSLIGDSYEQYF
TGTGCCAGCAGCTTAATTGGGGATTCCTACGAGCAGTACTTC